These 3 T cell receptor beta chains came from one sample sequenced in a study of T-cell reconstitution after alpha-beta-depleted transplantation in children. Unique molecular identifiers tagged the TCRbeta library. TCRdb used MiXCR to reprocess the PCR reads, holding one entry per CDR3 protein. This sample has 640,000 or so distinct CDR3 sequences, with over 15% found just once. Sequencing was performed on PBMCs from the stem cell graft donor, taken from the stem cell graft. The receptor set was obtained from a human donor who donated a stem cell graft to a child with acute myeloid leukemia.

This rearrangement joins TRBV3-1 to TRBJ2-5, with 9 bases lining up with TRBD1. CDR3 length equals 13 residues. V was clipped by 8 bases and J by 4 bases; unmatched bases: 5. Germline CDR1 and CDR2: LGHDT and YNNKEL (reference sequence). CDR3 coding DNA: TGTGCCAGCCGTACAGGGGGCCGAGAGACCCAGTACTTC. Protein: CASRTGGRETQYF.

The CDR3 is CASSLNSGFARTDTQYF. CDR3 nucleotide sequence: TGTGCCAGCAGTCTAAACTCCGGGTTCGCGCGAACAGATACGCAGTATTTT. The rearrangement joins TRBV12-3 or TRBV12-4 to TRBJ2-3; D unresolved. The CDR3 is 17 residues long. Trimming shortened V by 5 bases and J by 3 bases, and 21 bases separated the two germline ends.

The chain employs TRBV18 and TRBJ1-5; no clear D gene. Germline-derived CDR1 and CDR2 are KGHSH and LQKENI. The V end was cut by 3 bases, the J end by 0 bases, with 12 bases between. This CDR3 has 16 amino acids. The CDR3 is CASSPLQRASNQPQHF. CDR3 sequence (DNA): TGTGCCAGCTCACCCCTGCAGCGGGCTAGCAATCAGCCCCAGCATTTT.